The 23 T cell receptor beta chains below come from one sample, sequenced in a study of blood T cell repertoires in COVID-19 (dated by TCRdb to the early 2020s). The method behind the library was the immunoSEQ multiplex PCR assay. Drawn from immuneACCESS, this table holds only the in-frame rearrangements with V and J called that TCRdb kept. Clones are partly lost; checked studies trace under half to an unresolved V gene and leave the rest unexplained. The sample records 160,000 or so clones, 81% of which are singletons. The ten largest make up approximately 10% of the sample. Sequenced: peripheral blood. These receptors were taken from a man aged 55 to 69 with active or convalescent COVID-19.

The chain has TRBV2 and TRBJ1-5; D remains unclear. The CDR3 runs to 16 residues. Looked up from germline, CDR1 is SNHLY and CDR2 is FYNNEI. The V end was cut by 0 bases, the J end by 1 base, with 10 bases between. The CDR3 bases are TGTGCCAGCAGTGAAGCGGGCGCCAGGAGCAATCAGCCCCAGCATTTT. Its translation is CASSEAGARSNQPQHF.

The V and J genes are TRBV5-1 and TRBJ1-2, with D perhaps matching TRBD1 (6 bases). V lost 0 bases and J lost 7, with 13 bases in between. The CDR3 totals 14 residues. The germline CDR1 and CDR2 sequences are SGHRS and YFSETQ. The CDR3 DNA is TGCGCCAGCAGCTTGGATCCGGACAGTGGTGGCTACACCTTC. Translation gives CASSLDPDSGGYTF.

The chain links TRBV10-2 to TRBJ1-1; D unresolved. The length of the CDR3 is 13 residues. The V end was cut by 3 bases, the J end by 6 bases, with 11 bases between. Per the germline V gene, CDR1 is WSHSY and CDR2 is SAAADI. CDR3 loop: CASSDHGYAEAFF. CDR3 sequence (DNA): TGCGCCAGCAGTGACCACGGGTACGCTGAAGCTTTCTTT.

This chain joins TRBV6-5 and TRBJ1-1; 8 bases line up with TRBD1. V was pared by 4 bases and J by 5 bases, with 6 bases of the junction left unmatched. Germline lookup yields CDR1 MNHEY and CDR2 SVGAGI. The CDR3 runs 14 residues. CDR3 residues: CASSSLQGATEAFF. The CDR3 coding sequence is TGTGCCAGCAGTTCCCTCCAGGGGGCGACTGAAGCTTTCTTT.

CDR3: CASSVGNAGTNEKLFF. The CDR3, as DNA: TGTGCCAGCAGCGTAGGGAACGCGGGGACTAATGAAAAACTGTTTTTT. The gene calls are TRBV9 and TRBJ1-4; D is unresolved. The V end lost 0 bases, the J end lost 2 bases, and 11 bases lay between the germline ends. The CDR3 totals 16 residues. CDR1 is SGDLS, CDR2 YYNGEE, per germline. Full variable domain (rest looked up from reference TRBV9 and TRBJ1-4): DSGVTQTPKHLITATGQRVTLRCSPRSGDLSVYWYQQSLDQGLQFLIQYYNGEERAKGNILERFSAQQFPDLHSELNLSSLELGDSALYFCASSVGNAGTNEKLFFGSGTQLSVL.

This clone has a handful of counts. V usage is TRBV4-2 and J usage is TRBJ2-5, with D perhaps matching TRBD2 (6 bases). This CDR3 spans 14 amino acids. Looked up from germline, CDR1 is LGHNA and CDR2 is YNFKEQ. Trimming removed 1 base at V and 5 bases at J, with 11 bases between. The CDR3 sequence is CASSQGGTQETQYF. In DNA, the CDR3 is TGTGCCAGCAGCCAAGGTGGGACTCAGGAGACCCAGTACTTC.

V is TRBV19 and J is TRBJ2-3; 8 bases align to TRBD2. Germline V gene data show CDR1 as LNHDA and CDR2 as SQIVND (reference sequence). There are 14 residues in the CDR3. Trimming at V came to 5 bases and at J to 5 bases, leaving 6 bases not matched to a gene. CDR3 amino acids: CASSEAGERDTQYF. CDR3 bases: TGTGCCAGTAGTGAAGCGGGAGAGAGAGATACGCAGTATTTT.

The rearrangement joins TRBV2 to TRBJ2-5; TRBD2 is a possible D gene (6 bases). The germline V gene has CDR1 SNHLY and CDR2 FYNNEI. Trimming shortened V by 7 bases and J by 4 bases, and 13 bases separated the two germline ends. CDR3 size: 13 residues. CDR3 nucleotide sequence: TGTGCCAGCAAAGGGACTCTGGGAGAGACCCAGTACTTC. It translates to CASKGTLGETQYF.

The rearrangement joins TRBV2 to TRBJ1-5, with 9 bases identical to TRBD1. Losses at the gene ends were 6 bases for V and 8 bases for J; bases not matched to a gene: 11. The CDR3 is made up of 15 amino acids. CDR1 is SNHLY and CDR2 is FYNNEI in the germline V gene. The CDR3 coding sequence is TGTGCCAGCAGGCCACAGGGGGCATTTCAGGAGCCCCAGCATTTT. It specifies CASRPQGAFQEPQHF.

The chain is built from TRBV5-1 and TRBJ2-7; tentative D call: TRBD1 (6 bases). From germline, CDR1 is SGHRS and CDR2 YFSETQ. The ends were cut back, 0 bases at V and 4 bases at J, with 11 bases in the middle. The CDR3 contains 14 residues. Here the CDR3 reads CASSLGQGPYEQYF. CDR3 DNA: TGCGCCAGCAGCTTGGGCCAGGGGCCGTACGAGCAGTACTTC.

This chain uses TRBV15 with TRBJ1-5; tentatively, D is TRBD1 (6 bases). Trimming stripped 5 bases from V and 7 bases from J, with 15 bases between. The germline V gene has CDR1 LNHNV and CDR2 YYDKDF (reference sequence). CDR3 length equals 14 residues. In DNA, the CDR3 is TGTGCCACCAGCTTCGGGACACTAGGCCAGCCCCAGCATTTT. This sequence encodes CATSFGTLGQPQHF. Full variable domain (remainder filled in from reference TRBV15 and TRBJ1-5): DAMVIQNPRYQVTQFGKPVTLSCSQTLNHNVMYWYQQKSSQAPKLLFHYYDKDFNNEADTPDNFQSRRPNTSFCFLDIRSPGLGDTAMYLCATSFGTLGQPQHFGDGTRLSIL.

CDR3 sequence (DNA): TGCACCAGCAGCCAAGACGGAGCCTCCAGGGATGACTTC. This codes for CTSSQDGASRDDF. The chain employs TRBV1 and TRBJ2-5; the table's TRBD1 call for D was not verified on the DNA. TRBV1 counts as a pseudogene. The CDR3 consists of 13 residues.

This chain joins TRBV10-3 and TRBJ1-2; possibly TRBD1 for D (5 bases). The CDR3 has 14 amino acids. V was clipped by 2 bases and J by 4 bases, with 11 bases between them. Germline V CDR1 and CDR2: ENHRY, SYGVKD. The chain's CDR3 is CAISEGQGRYGYTF. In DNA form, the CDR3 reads TGTGCCATCAGTGAGGGTCAGGGTCGCTATGGCTACACCTTC.

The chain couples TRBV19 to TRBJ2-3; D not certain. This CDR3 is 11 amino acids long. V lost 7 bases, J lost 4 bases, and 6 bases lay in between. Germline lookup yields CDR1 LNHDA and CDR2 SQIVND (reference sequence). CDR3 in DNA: TGTGCCAGTACCGAGGCAGATACGCAGTATTTT. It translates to CASTEADTQYF. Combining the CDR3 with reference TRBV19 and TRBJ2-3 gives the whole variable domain DGGITQSPKYLFRKEGQNVTLSCEQNLNHDAMYWYRQDPGQGLRLIYYSQIVNDFQKGDIAEGYSVSREKKESFPLTVTSAQKNPTAFYLCASTEADTQYFGPGTRLTVL.

In nucleotides, the CDR3 is TGTGCCAGCACATGGCTAGCCTCCTACAATGAGCAGTTCTTC. It specifies CASTWLASYNEQFF. The genes are TRBV28 and TRBJ2-1; D is perhaps TRBD2 (5 bases). Per the germline V gene, CDR1 is MDHEN and CDR2 is SYDVKM. V was clipped by 7 bases and J by 0 bases, with 10 bases between them. The CDR3 is 14 amino acids. Together with reference TRBV28 and TRBJ2-1, the CDR3 gives the full variable domain: DVKVTQSSRYLVKRTGEKVFLECVQDMDHENMFWYRQDPGLGLRLIYFSYDVKMKEKGDIPEGYSVSREKKERFSLILESASTNQTSMYLCASTWLASYNEQFFGPGTRLTVL.

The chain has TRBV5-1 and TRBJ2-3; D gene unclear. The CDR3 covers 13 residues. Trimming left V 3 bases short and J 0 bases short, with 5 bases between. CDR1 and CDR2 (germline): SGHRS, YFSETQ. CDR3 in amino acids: CASSSLSTDTQYF. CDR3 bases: TGCGCCAGCAGCTCTCTCAGCACAGATACGCAGTATTTT. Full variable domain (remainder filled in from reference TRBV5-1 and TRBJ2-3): KAGVTQTPRYLIKTRGQQVTLSCSPISGHRSVSWYQQTPGQGLQFLFEYFSETQRNKGNFPGRFSGRQFSNSRSEMNVSTLELGDSALYLCASSSLSTDTQYFGPGTRLTVL.

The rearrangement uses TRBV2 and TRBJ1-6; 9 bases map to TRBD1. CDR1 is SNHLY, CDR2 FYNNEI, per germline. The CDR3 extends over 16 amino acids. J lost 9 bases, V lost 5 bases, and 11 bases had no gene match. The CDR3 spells CASSKGQGYSGSPLHF. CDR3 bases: TGTGCCAGCAGTAAGGGACAGGGATATTCGGGTTCACCCCTCCACTTT. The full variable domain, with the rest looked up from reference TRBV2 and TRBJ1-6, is EPEVTQTPSHQVTQMGQEVILRCVPISNHLYFYWYRQILGQKVEFLVSFYNNEISEKSEIFDDQFSVERPDGSNFTLKIRSTKLEDSAMYFCASSKGQGYSGSPLHFGNGTRLTVT.

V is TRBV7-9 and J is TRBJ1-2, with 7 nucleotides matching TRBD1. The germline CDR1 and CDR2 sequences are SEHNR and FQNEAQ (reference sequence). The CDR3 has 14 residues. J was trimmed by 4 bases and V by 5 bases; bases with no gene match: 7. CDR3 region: CASSMETGSYGYTF. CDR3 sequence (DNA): TGTGCCAGCAGCATGGAGACAGGGAGCTATGGCTACACCTTC.

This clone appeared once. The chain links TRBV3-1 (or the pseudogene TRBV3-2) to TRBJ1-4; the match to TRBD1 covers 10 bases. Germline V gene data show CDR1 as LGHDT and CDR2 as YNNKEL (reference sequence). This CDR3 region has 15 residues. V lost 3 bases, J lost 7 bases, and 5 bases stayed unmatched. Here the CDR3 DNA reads TGTGCCAGCAGCCACTCCGGGACAGGGGCTGAAAAACTGTTTTTT. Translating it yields CASSHSGTGAEKLFF.

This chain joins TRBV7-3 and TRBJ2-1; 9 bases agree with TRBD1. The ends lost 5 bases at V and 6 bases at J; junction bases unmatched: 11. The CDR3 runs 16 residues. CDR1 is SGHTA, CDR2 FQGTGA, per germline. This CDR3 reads CASSPTGDRVVNEQFF. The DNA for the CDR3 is TGTGCCAGCAGCCCAACGGGGGACAGGGTTGTCAATGAGCAGTTCTTC. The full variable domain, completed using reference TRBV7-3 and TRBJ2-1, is GAGVSQTPSNKVTEKGKYVELRCDPISGHTALYWYRQSLGQGPEFLIYFQGTGAADDSGLPNDRFFAVRPEGSVSTLKIQRTERGDSAVYLCASSPTGDRVVNEQFFGPGTRLTVL.

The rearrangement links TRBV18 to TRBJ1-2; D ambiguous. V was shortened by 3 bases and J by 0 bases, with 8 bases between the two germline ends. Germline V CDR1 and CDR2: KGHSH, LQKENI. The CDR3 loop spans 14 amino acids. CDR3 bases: TGTGCCAGCTCACCGTCCAGGACTAACTATGGCTACACCTTC. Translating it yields CASSPSRTNYGYTF.

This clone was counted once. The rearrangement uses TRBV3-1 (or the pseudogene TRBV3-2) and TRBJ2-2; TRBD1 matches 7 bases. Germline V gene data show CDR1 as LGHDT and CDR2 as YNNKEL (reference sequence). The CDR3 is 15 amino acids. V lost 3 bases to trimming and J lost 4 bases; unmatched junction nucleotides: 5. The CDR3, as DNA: TGTGCCAGCAGCCAGACAGGGAAAGGCACCGGGGAGCTGTTTTTT. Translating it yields CASSQTGKGTGELFF.

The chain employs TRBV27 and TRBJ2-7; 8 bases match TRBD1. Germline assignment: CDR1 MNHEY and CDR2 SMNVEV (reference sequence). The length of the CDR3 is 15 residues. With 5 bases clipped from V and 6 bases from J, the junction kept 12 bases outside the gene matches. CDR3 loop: CASSTLPAGGGEQYF. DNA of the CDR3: TGTGCCAGCAGTACCCTCCCCGCAGGGGGCGGCGAGCAGTACTTC.